Below, 10 T cell receptor beta chains from the same sample are listed, as sequenced in a study of shared clonotypes between healthy human individuals. The protocol was immunoSEQ multiplex PCR, while the TCRdb copy is restricted to in-frame clones and leaves out a portion. The table shows 700,000 or so clones, with approximately 75% occurring only once. The sequencing input was memory CD4+ T cells sorted from blood. Subset: CD45RA-negative fraction. These TCRs come from a woman aged 25 to 39 in good health.

The rearrangement links TRBV2 to TRBJ1-1; D unresolved. V lost 7 bases, J lost 1 base, and 13 bases lay in between. Germline CDR1 and CDR2: SNHLY and FYNNEI. This CDR3 has 14 amino acids. The CDR3 sequence is CASTRGSGNTEAFF. CDR3 DNA sequence: TGTGCCAGCACAAGAGGTTCGGGGAACACTGAAGCTTTCTTT.

The chain employs TRBV7-9 and TRBJ2-6; D perhaps matches TRBD1 (5 bases). The V gene lost 8 bases and the J gene lost 1 base, with 9 bases spanning the gap. The CDR3 runs to 14 residues. Germline V gene sequence: CDR1 SEHNR, CDR2 FQNEAQ (reference sequence). The CDR3 sequence is CASSRDSGANVLTF. The CDR3 bases are TGTGCCAGCTCCAGGGATTCTGGGGCCAACGTCCTGACTTTC. Based on the CDR3 plus reference TRBV7-9 and TRBJ2-6, the full variable domain is DTGVSQNPRHKITKRGQNVTFRCDPISEHNRLYWYRQTLGQGPEFLTYFQNEAQLEKSRLLSDRFSAERPKGSFSTLEIQRTEQGDSAMYLCASSRDSGANVLTFGAGSRLTVL.

J is TRBJ2-7 and V is TRBV6-5; 9 bases map to TRBD1. The CDR3 has 15 amino acids. CDR1 MNHEY and CDR2 SVGAGI come from the germline V gene. J lost 4 bases, V lost 5 bases, and 9 bases had no gene match. CDR3 nucleotides: TGTGCCAGCAGTCAGGGAACAGGGGGCGTTTACGAGCAGTACTTC. Translation gives CASSQGTGGVYEQYF.

There are a few counts of this clone. CDR3 loop: CASSSETGNYGYTF. In nucleotides, the CDR3 is TGTGCCAGCAGCTCCGAAACAGGGAACTATGGCTACACCTTC. The genes are TRBV5-4 and TRBJ1-2; perhaps TRBD1 as D (6 bases). The CDR3 extends over 14 amino acids. Trimming removed 3 bases from V and 2 bases from J, with 11 bases in between. Germline loops: CDR1 SGHNT, CDR2 YYREEE (reference sequence).

The chain has TRBV30 and TRBJ2-7; 8 positions match TRBD2. The V gene's germline CDR1 is GTSNPN and CDR2 SVGIG (reference sequence). With V trimmed by 2 bases and J by 4 bases, 4 bases remained unmatched. The CDR3 loop spans 13 amino acids. The CDR3 here is CAWSRSGGYEQYF. In DNA, the CDR3 is TGTGCCTGGAGTAGGTCGGGAGGGTACGAGCAGTACTTC.

J is TRBJ1-5 and V is TRBV27; D ambiguous. The CDR3 is 14 residues long. CDR1 is MNHEY, CDR2 SMNVEV, per germline (reference sequence). Trimming left V 0 bases short and J 6 bases short, with 9 bases between. CDR3 amino acids: CASSLSRGGQPQHF. The CDR3 nucleotides are TGTGCCAGCAGTTTATCGCGGGGAGGTCAGCCCCAGCATTTT.

In the case of this clone: Germline and junction disagree at one end, which may indicate a read error. The V gene is TRBV4-2, the J gene TRBJ2-3; a weak D match, TRBD1 (6 bases). This CDR3 is built from 12 residues. Germline V gene sequence: CDR1 LGHNA, CDR2 YNFKEQ. The CDR3 region is CASSRDPGQRNF. CDR3 nucleotides: TGTGCCAGCAGCCGGGACCCGGGACAAAGGAATTTT.

The chain links TRBV7-6 to TRBJ2-6, with 7 bases matching TRBD1. The CDR3 totals 19 residues. The trim removed 4 bases at V and 1 base at J, leaving 13 bases unmatched. Germline-derived CDR1 and CDR2 are SGHVS and FNYEAQ. The CDR3 sequence is CASSSTLGGHSSGANVLTF. The CDR3 region has the DNA TGTGCCAGCAGCTCCACTCTAGGGGGCCACTCTTCTGGGGCCAACGTCCTGACTTTC.

The V gene is TRBV14, the J gene TRBJ2-7; perhaps TRBD2 as D (5 bases). Germline CDR1 is SGHDN and CDR2 is FVKESK. This CDR3 has 16 amino acids. Trimming removed 3 bases at V and 2 bases at J, with 17 bases between. The chain's CDR3 is CASSQRVTGRPYEQYF. CDR3 nucleotides: TGTGCCAGCAGCCAGAGGGTGACCGGAAGACCCTACGAGCAGTACTTC.

The CDR3 bases are TGTGCCAGCAGCCCAGCGGGAGGGACTGGGGGCTACGAGCAGTACTTC. Translation gives CASSPAGGTGGYEQYF. The chain joins TRBV28 to TRBJ2-7, with 10 nucleotides matching TRBD2. Unmatched junction bases numbered 11, after V lost 6 bases and J lost 3 bases. The CDR3 consists of 16 residues. Looked up from germline, CDR1 is MDHEN and CDR2 is SYDVKM.